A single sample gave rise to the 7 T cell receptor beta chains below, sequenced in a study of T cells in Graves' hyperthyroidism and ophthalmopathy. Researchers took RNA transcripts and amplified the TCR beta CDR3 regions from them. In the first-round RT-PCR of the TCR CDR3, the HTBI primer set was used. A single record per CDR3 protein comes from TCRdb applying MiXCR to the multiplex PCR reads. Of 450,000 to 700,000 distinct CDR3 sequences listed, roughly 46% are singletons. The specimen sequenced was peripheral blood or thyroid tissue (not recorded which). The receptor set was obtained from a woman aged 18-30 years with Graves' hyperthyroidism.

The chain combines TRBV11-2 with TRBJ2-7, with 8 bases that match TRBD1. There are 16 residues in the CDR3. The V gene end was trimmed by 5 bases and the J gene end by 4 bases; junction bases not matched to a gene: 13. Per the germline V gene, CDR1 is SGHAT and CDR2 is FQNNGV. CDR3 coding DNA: TGTGCCAGCAGCCCACAGGGACAGGCAAACGGATACGAGCAGTACTTC. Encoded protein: CASSPQGQANGYEQYF.

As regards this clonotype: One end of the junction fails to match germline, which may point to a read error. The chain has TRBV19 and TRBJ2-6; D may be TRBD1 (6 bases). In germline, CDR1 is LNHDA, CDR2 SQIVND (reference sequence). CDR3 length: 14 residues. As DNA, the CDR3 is TGTGCCAGTAGCAGCGACCTAGGGGGCAACGTCCTGACTTTC. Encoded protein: CASSSDLGGNVLTF. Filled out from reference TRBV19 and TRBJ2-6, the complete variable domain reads DGGITQSPKYLFRKEGQNVTLSCEQNLNHDAMYWYRQDPGQGLRLIYYSQIVNDFQKGDIAEGYSVSREKKESFPLTVTSAQKNPTAFYLCASSSDLGGNVLTFGAGSRLTVL.

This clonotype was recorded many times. CDR3 DNA sequence: TGTGCCAGCAGCCCCGCACCATCGCGGAACACTGAAGCTTTCTTT. Translated: CASSPAPSRNTEAFF. The genes are TRBV5-6 and TRBJ1-1; D is unresolved. The CDR3 length is 15 residues. Trimming shortened V by 4 bases and J by 1 base, and 14 bases separated the two germline ends. The V gene's germline CDR1 is SGHDT and CDR2 YYEEEE. The full variable domain, in which reference TRBV5-6 and TRBJ1-1 provide the parts outside the CDR3, is DAGVTQSPTHLIKTRGQQVTLRCSPKSGHDTVSWYQQALGQGPQFIFQYYEEEERQRGNFPDRFSGHQFPNYSSELNVNALLLGDSALYLCASSPAPSRNTEAFFGQGTRLTVV.

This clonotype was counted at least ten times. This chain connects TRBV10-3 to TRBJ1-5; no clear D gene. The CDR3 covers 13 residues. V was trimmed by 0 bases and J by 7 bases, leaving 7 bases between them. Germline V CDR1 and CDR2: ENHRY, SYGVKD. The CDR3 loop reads CAISESLGQPQHF. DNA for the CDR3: TGTGCCATCAGTGAGTCACTTGGACAGCCCCAGCATTTT.

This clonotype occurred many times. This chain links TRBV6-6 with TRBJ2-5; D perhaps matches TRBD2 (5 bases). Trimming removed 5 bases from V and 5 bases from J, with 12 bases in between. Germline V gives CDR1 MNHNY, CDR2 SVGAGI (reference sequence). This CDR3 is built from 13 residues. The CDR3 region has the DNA TGTGCCAGCAGTCGCTTACGAGGGGAGACCCAGTACTTC. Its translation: CASSRLRGETQYF.

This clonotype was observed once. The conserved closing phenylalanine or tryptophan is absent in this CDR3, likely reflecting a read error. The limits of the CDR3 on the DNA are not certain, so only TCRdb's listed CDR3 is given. The CDR3 loop reads CASSLGPATSGS. The gene calls are TRBV7-8 and TRBJ1-1. The CDR3 is 12 residues long, counting both termini. Germline assignment: CDR1 SGHVS and CDR2 FQNEAQ.

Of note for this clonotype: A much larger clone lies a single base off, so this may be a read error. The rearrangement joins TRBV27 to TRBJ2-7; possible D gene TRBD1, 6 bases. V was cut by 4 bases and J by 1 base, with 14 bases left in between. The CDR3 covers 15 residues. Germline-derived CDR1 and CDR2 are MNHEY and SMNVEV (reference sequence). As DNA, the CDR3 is TGTGCCAGCAGTTCTATGGCAGGGGCGTCCTACGAGCAGTACTTC. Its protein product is CASSSMAGASYEQYF.